This record looks at one T cell receptor beta chain sequence and its context. Its antigen is unknown. Genomic DNA was the PCR template. Multiplex PCR with 30 forward and 13 reverse primers amplified the TCR beta CDR3. TCRdb re-derived calls from the multiplex PCR reads in MiXCR, one entry per CDR3 protein. The table has fewer than 300,000 distinct CDR3 sequences, 47% seen once. The data were taken from a study of type 1 and type 2 diabetes patients. Study context: T cells were magnetically sorted from PBMCs as CD4+ or CD8+ subsets. Sequencing for the whole study yielded roughly 19 million paired-end reads.

The study, taken as a whole, reports: Age and gender were not matched between study groups, possibly biasing interpretation. Both CD4+ and CD8+ type 2 diabetes repertoires showed significantly higher diversity than type 1.

Material: peripheral blood mononuclear cells (PBMCs). The clonotype comes from a man aged 18-30 years with type 2 diabetes.

This chain's CDR3 is CATSDPGTRPFEQYF. CDR3 DNA: TGTGCCACCAGTGATCCCGGGACTCGACCTTTCGAGCAGTACTTC. The chain is built from TRBV24-1 and TRBJ2-7, with D perhaps matching TRBD2 (6 bases). The V end lost 3 bases, the J end lost 6 bases, and 17 bases lay between the germline ends. CDR1 is KGHDR, CDR2 SFDVKD, per germline. The CDR3 has 15 residues.